The sequence of this T cell receptor beta chain was determined in a study of blood T cell repertoires in COVID-19. On the study more broadly: PBMCs, B-cell-depleted T cells, or T cells were the source of the cDNA or gDNA that made up the material.

Membership in each cohort depended on participant-reported clinical history. Under the authors' procedure: Estimated nucleated cell counts came from reference gene primer amplification. The protocol was immunoSEQ multiplex PCR, while the TCRdb copy is restricted to in-frame clones and leaves out a portion. D and trimming come from the DNA, and the V and J calls and clone size come from that table. The sample holds 250,000 to 350,000 clones, roughly 85% seen once. The receptor was isolated from a woman younger than 45 who had recovered from COVID-19. Specimen: PBMCs or T cells enriched from blood (not recorded which).

The CDR3 reads CSGTRQGNTEAFF. The CDR3, as DNA: TGCAGCGGTACGAGACAGGGTAACACTGAAGCTTTCTTT. The chain joins TRBV29-1 to TRBJ1-1; 7 nucleotides agree with TRBD1. V was clipped by 7 bases and J by 2 bases; unmatched bases: 7. The CDR3 is made up of 13 amino acids. Germline V gene lookup returns CDR1 SQVTM and CDR2 ANQGSEA.